A selection of T cell receptor beta chains follows, all from one sample in a study of CD8 T cells in ankylosing spondylitis. TCRdb called the 5' RACE reads again in MiXCR, with one record for every CDR3 protein. The sample carries 250,000 or so distinct CDR3 sequences, around 11% recorded once. Sequences were obtained from blood, either unsorted or a sorted T cell fraction (not recorded which). The receptors originated from a male donor with ankylosing spondylitis or in good health (not recorded which). The CDR3 runs from the conserved cysteine through the conserved F or W. A D gene is named only where the DNA matches it firmly. Clone size appears in some rows only: once, few, many, or a class for an expanded clone.

j_gene: TRBJ2-7; v_gene: TRBV7-6; abundance: few; d_gene: NA; CDR3nt: TGTGCCAGCAGCGAACGGGGTAACGAGCAGTACTTC; CDR3aa: CASSERGNEQYF
j_gene: TRBJ1-5; v_gene: TRBV3-1; abundance: few; d_gene: TRBD1; CDR3nt: TGTGCCAGCAGCCAAGCTCTACCGGGACAGGCGTATCAGCCCCAGCATTTT; CDR3aa: CASSQALPGQAYQPQHF
j_gene: TRBJ2-7; v_gene: TRBV20-1; abundance: many; d_gene: NA; CDR3nt: TGCAGTGCTATAGACGGTCCCCACGAGCAGTACTTC; CDR3aa: CSAIDGPHEQYF
j_gene: TRBJ2-7; v_gene: TRBV5-1; abundance: many; d_gene: NA; CDR3nt: TGCGCCAGCAGCGACGGGTCAGGGTCCTACGAGCAGTACTTC; CDR3aa: CASSDGSGSYEQYF
j_gene: TRBJ2-3; v_gene: TRBV29-1; abundance: many; d_gene: NA; CDR3nt: TGCAGCGTTGATCGGGGGTACACAGATACGCAGTATTTT; CDR3aa: CSVDRGYTDTQYF
j_gene: TRBJ1-2; v_gene: TRBV12-3/TRBV12-4; abundance: many; d_gene: NA; CDR3nt: TGTGCCAGCAGTTTAGCGGCGGGGACGAGAGGCTATGGCTACACCTTC; CDR3aa: CASSLAAGTRGYGYTF
j_gene: TRBJ1-1; v_gene: TRBV27; abundance: NA; d_gene: NA; CDR3nt: TGTGCCAGCAGTCCCCTCCGCTTGACCCTGTCGAACACTGAAGCTTTCTTT; CDR3aa: CASSPLRLTLSNTEAFF
j_gene: TRBJ2-2; v_gene: TRBV5-1; abundance: many; d_gene: TRBD2; CDR3nt: TGCGCCAGCAGCTTCGCTCGGACTAGTGGCACCGGGGAGCTGTTTTTT; CDR3aa: CASSFARTSGTGELFF
j_gene: TRBJ2-3; v_gene: TRBV5-1; abundance: many; d_gene: TRBD2; CDR3nt: TGCGCCAGCAGCTTCCGGACTAGCGGGGTCCCAGATACGCAGTATTTT; CDR3aa: CASSFRTSGVPDTQYF
j_gene: TRBJ2-7; v_gene: TRBV20-1; abundance: many; d_gene: NA; CDR3nt: TGCAGTGCCCCGACTCGAACGGGTTCCGAGCAGTACTTC; CDR3aa: CSAPTRTGSEQYF
j_gene: TRBJ1-2; v_gene: TRBV4-1; abundance: NA; d_gene: NA; CDR3nt: TGCGCCAGCAGCAACAGGAACTATGGCTACACCTTC; CDR3aa: CASSNRNYGYTF
j_gene: TRBJ2-3; v_gene: TRBV25-1; abundance: few; d_gene: NA; CDR3nt: TGTGCCAGCAGTGAAAGAGAGACAGATACGCAGTATTTT; CDR3aa: CASSERETDTQYF
j_gene: TRBJ1-5; v_gene: TRBV5-6; abundance: many; d_gene: NA; CDR3nt: TGTGCCAGCAGCTACGGACGGACCAATCAGCCCCAGCATTTT; CDR3aa: CASSYGRTNQPQHF
j_gene: TRBJ2-1; v_gene: TRBV5-1; abundance: many; d_gene: TRBD2; CDR3nt: TGCGCCAGCAGCCCGGGGGGACTAGAATTCGATGAGCAGTTCTTC; CDR3aa: CASSPGGLEFDEQFF
j_gene: TRBJ1-2; v_gene: TRBV2; abundance: NA; d_gene: TRBD1; CDR3nt: TGTGCCAGCAGTGGCCGGGACAGGGGAAGAGGCGGCTACACCTTC; CDR3aa: CASSGRDRGRGGYTF
j_gene: TRBJ2-3; v_gene: TRBV6-1; abundance: NA; d_gene: NA; CDR3nt: TGTGCCAGCAGTCCCCTGTGGCACACAGATACGCAGTATTTT; CDR3aa: CASSPLWHTDTQYF
j_gene: TRBJ1-1; v_gene: TRBV6-2/TRBV6-3; abundance: many; d_gene: TRBD1; CDR3nt: TGTGCCAGCAGTTACTCGACAGGGACTATGAACACTGAAGCTTTCTTT; CDR3aa: CASSYSTGTMNTEAFF
j_gene: TRBJ1-4; v_gene: TRBV12-3/TRBV12-4; abundance: few; d_gene: TRBD1; CDR3nt: TGTGCCAGCAACTTACAGGGGGGGGGTGAAAAACTGTTTTTT; CDR3aa: CASNLQGGGEKLFF
j_gene: TRBJ1-2; v_gene: TRBV5-1; abundance: many; d_gene: NA; CDR3nt: TGCGCCAGCGCGGTTGGGGGCCATGGCTACACCTTC; CDR3aa: CASAVGGHGYTF
j_gene: TRBJ2-5; v_gene: TRBV6-1; abundance: many; d_gene: TRBD1; CDR3nt: TGTGCCAGCAGCGCAACAGGGGTCGAGACCCAGTACTTC; CDR3aa: CASSATGVETQYF
j_gene: TRBJ2-1; v_gene: TRBV3-1; abundance: NA; d_gene: NA; CDR3nt: TGTGCCAGCAGCCTCGGGCCCGGTCCCGGGAATGAGCAGTTCTTC; CDR3aa: CASSLGPGPGNEQFF
j_gene: TRBJ2-1; v_gene: TRBV10-2; abundance: NA; d_gene: TRBD2; CDR3nt: TGCGCCAGCAAAGGACTAGCGGGAGCCTACAATGAGCAGTTCTTC; CDR3aa: CASKGLAGAYNEQFF
j_gene: TRBJ2-7; v_gene: TRBV28; abundance: many; d_gene: TRBD2; CDR3nt: TGTGCCAGCAGTACAACCGGGACTAGAACCTACGAGCAGTACTTC; CDR3aa: CASSTTGTRTYEQYF
j_gene: TRBJ1-2; v_gene: TRBV5-1; abundance: many; d_gene: NA; CDR3nt: TGCGCCAGCAGAGAGGACGTCTATGGCTACACCTTC; CDR3aa: CASREDVYGYTF
j_gene: TRBJ1-1; v_gene: TRBV7-8; abundance: many; d_gene: NA; CDR3nt: TGTGCCAGCAGCTTAGAGGAGAGGACTGAAGCTTTCTTT; CDR3aa: CASSLEERTEAFF
j_gene: TRBJ1-2; v_gene: TRBV18; abundance: few; d_gene: NA; CDR3nt: TGTGCCAGCTCACCACCTACCCCAGGGATCTATGGCTACACCTTC; CDR3aa: CASSPPTPGIYGYTF
j_gene: TRBJ2-1; v_gene: TRBV3-1; abundance: many; d_gene: TRBD2; CDR3nt: TGTGCCAGCAGCCGGGCTAGCGGGGGGTTGAGCTCCTACAATGAGCAGTTCTTC; CDR3aa: CASSRASGGLSSYNEQFF
j_gene: TRBJ2-5; v_gene: TRBV12-3/TRBV12-4; abundance: many; d_gene: TRBD2; CDR3nt: TGTGCCAGCAGTTTACAGCGGGAGGGGTCGGGGCGAGAGACCCAGTACTTC; CDR3aa: CASSLQREGSGRETQYF